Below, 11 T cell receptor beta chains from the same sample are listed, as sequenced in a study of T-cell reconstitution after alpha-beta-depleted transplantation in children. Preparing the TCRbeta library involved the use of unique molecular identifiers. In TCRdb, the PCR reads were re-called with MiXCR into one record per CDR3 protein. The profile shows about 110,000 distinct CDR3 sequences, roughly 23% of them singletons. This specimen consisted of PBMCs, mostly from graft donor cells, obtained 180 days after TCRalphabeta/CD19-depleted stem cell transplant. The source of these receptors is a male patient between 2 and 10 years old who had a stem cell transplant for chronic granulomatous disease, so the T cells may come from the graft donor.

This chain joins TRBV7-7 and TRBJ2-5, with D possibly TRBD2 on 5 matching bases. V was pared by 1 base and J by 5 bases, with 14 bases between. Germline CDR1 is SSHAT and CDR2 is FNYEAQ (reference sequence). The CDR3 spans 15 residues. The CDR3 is CASSLGARPGETQYF. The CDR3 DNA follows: TGTGCCAGCAGCTTAGGCGCTAGACCGGGGGAGACCCAGTACTTC.

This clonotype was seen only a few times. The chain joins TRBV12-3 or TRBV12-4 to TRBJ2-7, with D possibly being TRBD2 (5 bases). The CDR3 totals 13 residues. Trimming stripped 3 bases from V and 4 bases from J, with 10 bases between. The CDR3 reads CASSFHGEYEQYF. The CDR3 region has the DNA TGTGCCAGCAGTTTTCACGGGGAATACGAGCAGTACTTC.

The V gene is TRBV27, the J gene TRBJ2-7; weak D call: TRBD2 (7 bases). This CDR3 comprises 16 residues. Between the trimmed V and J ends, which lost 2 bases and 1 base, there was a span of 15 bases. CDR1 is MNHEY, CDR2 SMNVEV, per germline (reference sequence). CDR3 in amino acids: CASSLGGGALSYEQYF. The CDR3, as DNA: TGTGCCAGCAGTTTAGGGGGGGGCGCCTTGTCCTACGAGCAGTACTTC.

CDR3 nucleotides: TGTGCCAGCAACTCCGGGGTGGGTTGGACCGGGGAGCTGTTTTTT. Protein: CASNSGVGWTGELFF. The chain has TRBV27 and TRBJ2-2; possible D gene TRBD2, 5 bases. The V gene's germline CDR1 is MNHEY and CDR2 SMNVEV (reference sequence). V was trimmed by 7 bases and J by 5 bases, leaving 17 bases between them. The CDR3 runs 15 residues.

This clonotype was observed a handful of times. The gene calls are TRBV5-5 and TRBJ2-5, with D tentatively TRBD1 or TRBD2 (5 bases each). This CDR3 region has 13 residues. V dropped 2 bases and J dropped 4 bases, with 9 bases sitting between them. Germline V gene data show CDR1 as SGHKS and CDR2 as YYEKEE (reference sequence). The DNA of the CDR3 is TGTGCCAGCAGCTTCCCAGGGAGAGAGACCCAGTACTTC. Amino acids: CASSFPGRETQYF.

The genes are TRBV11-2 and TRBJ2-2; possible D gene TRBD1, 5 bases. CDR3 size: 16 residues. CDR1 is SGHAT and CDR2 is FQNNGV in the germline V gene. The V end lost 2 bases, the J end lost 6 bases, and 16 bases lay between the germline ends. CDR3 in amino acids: CASSLLRQGVAGELFF. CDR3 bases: TGTGCCAGCAGCTTATTAAGGCAGGGCGTTGCCGGGGAGCTGTTTTTT.

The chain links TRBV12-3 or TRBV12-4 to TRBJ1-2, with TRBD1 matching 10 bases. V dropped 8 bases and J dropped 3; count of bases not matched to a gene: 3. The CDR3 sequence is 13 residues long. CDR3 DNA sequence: TGTGCCAGCCGGGACAGGGGCGACTATGGCTACACCTTC. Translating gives CASRDRGDYGYTF.

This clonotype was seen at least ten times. CDR3 bases: TGCAGTGCTCCTGGGGGGGGAGATGAAAAACTGTTTTTT. Its protein is CSAPGGGDEKLFF. V and J are TRBV20-1 and TRBJ1-4; D possibly corresponds to TRBD1 (5 bases). V gave up 5 bases and J gave up 6 bases, with 13 bases separating them. CDR3 size: 13 residues. In germline, CDR1 is DFQATT, CDR2 SNEGSKA (reference sequence).

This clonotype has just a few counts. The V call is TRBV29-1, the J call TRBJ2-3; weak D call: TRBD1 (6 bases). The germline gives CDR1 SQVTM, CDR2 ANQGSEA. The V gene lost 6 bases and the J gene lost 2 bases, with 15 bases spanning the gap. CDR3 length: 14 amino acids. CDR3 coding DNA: TGCAGCGTCGGTAGGGACACCAACACAGATACGCAGTATTTT. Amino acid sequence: CSVGRDTNTDTQYF.

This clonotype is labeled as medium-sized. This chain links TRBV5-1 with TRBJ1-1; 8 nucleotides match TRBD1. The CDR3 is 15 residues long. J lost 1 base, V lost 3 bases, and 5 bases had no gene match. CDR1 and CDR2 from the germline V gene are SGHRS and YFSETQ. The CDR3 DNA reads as TGCGCCAGCAGCTGGACCGGGACAGGGAACACTGAAGCTTTCTTT. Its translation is CASSWTGTGNTEAFF.

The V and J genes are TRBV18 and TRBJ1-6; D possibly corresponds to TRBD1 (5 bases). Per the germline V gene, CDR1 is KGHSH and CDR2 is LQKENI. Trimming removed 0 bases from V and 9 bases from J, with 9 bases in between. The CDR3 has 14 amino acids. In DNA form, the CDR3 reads TGTGCCAGCTCACCACCACACGGGGGTTCACCCCTCCACTTT. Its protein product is CASSPPHGGSPLHF.